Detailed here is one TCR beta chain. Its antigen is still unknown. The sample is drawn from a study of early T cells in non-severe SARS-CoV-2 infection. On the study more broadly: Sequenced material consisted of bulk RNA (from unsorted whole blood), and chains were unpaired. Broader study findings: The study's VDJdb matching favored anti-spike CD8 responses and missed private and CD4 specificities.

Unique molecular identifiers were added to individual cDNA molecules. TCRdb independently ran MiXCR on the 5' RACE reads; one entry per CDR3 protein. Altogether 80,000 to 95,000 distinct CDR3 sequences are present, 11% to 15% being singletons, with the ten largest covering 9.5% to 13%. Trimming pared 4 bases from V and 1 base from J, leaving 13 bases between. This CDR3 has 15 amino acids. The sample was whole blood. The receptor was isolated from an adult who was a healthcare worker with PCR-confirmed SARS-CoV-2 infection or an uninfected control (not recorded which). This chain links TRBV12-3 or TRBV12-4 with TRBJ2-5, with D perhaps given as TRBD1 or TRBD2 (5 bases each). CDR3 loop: CASSWGEGSQETQYF. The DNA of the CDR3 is TGTGCCAGCAGTTGGGGCGAGGGGTCCCAAGAGACCCAGTACTTC.